These 27 T cell receptor beta chains share one sample of origin, sequenced in a study of naive and memory T cell subsets. Both TRBC1 and TRBC2 were covered by a beta constant-region primer of two equimolar oligonucleotides. The ligated cDNA underwent four PCR rounds using SP2 and nested alpha and beta constant-region primers. TCRdb reanalysed the UMI-ligation and nested PCR reads using MiXCR and keeps one entry per CDR3 protein. The sample holds over 80,000 distinct CDR3 sequences, approximately 10% seen once. Study conclusions and caveats: Possibly reflecting memory cells re-expressing CD45RA, a few larger clonotypes occurred in naive repertoires, especially CD8.

Their antigens are not known. Sequencing was carried out using naive CD4+ T cells from blood. The source is a human donor in good health.

This clonotype was detected many times. The chain employs TRBV7-2 and TRBJ2-3, with D possibly matching TRBD2 (6 bases). Germline values: CDR1 SGHTA, CDR2 FQGNSA. The CDR3 runs to 15 residues. Trimming took off 10 bases at V and 4 bases at J, with 21 bases between the two ends. This CDR3 is CATREVYVGADTQYF. The DNA for the CDR3 is TGTGCCACTAGGGAGGTTTACGTTGGCGCAGATACGCAGTATTTT.

This sequence joins TRBV7-2 and TRBJ2-5, with D possibly being TRBD1 (6 bases). From germline, CDR1 is SGHTA and CDR2 FQGNSA. V gave up 4 bases and J gave up 5 bases, with 26 bases separating them. CDR3 size: 18 residues. In DNA form, the CDR3 reads TGTGCCAGCAGCTCCATTCACCAAATCGTCCAGGGGCAGGAGACCCAGTACTTC. Protein product: CASSSIHQIVQGQETQYF.

This clonotype showed up just a few times. This rearrangement joins TRBV2 to TRBJ2-5; D not certain. This CDR3 region has 14 residues. V lost 1 base to trimming and J lost 7 bases, with 13 bases between them. From germline, CDR1 is SNHLY and CDR2 FYNNEI. CDR3 region: CASSEGVIGWTQYF. The CDR3 DNA reads TGTGCCAGCAGTGAAGGAGTAATAGGGTGGACCCAGTACTTC.

In this sample, this clonotype turned up a few times. The rearrangement uses TRBV6-6 and TRBJ1-5; D is possibly TRBD1 (6 bases). Looked up from germline, CDR1 is MNHNY and CDR2 is SVGAGI (reference sequence). This CDR3 spans 15 amino acids. The V gene lost 0 bases and the J gene lost 5 bases, with 11 bases spanning the gap. CDR3 region: CASSYSSEGDQPQHF. CDR3 DNA sequence: TGTGCCAGCAGTTACTCGTCGGAGGGGGATCAGCCCCAGCATTTT.

This clonotype has only a few counts. The V and J genes are TRBV6-6 and TRBJ2-2, with TRBD1 matching 9 bases. This CDR3 has 19 amino acids. J was trimmed by 10 bases and V by 6 bases; bases with no gene match: 24. The germline V gene encodes CDR1 MNHNY and CDR2 SVGAGI (reference sequence). The CDR3 sequence is CASSPSTRPGQGHLQELFF. CDR3 nucleotides: TGTGCCAGCAGCCCTTCAACAAGACCGGGACAGGGACATCTCCAGGAGCTGTTTTTT.

This chain joins TRBV7-3 and TRBJ2-1; tentatively, D is TRBD1 (5 bases). The CDR3 length is 13 residues. Trimming left V 6 bases short and J 7 bases short, with 13 bases between. Germline lookup yields CDR1 SGHTA and CDR2 FQGTGA. CDR3 coding DNA: TGTGCCAGCAGACAGGATGGCGGTAATGAGCAGTTCTTC. It codes for CASRQDGGNEQFF.

There are a few counts of this clonotype. The genes are TRBV28 and TRBJ2-2; D ambiguous. The V end was cut by 6 bases, the J end by 2 bases, with 7 bases between. Germline lookup yields CDR1 MDHEN and CDR2 SYDVKM. The CDR3 is 13 amino acids. The CDR3 protein is CASRSPNTGELFF. In DNA, the CDR3 is TGTGCCAGCAGATCCCCAAACACCGGGGAGCTGTTTTTT.

This clonotype has more than one count but fewer than ten. This chain joins TRBV9 and TRBJ1-5; D is undetermined. Germline lookup yields CDR1 SGDLS and CDR2 YYNGEE. Trimming removed 0 bases at V and 1 base at J, with 8 bases between. The length of the CDR3 is 15 residues. This CDR3 reads CASSVGYGSNQPQHF. Written as DNA, the CDR3 is TGTGCCAGCAGCGTAGGTTATGGAAGCAATCAGCCCCAGCATTTT.

The gene calls are TRBV20-1 and TRBJ1-1; TRBD1 might be the D (5 bases). The CDR3 length is 11 residues. CDR1 is DFQATT and CDR2 is SNEGSKA in the germline V gene (reference sequence). V was trimmed by 2 bases and J by 7 bases, leaving 8 bases between them. The CDR3 DNA sequence: TGCAGTGCTAGAAAACAGGTTGAAGCTTTCTTT. As protein: CSARKQVEAFF.

In this sample, this clonotype turned up many times. This sequence joins TRBV29-1 and TRBJ1-1; no reliable D call. V lost 2 bases, J lost 0 bases, and 10 bases lay in between. The V gene's germline CDR1 is SQVTM and CDR2 ANQGSEA. The CDR3 runs 14 residues. The CDR3 region is CSVEYRSLNTEAFF. In DNA, the CDR3 is TGCAGCGTTGAATATCGGTCACTGAACACTGAAGCTTTCTTT. Combining the CDR3 with reference TRBV29-1 and TRBJ1-1 gives the whole variable domain SAVISQKPSRDICQRGTSLTIQCQVDSQVTMMFWYRQQPGQSLTLIATANQGSEATYESGFVIDKFPISRPNLTFSTLTVSNMSPEDSSIYLCSVEYRSLNTEAFFGQGTRLTVV.

This clonotype was recorded a few times. The chain couples TRBV11-2 to TRBJ2-3; D remains unclear. V was clipped by 6 bases and J by 3 bases, with 4 bases between them. The CDR3 has 11 amino acids. CDR1 and CDR2 from the germline V gene are SGHAT and FQNNGV. The CDR3: CASRQTDTQYF. CDR3 coding DNA: TGTGCCAGCAGGCAGACAGATACGCAGTATTTT.

This clonotype was recorded at least ten times. The chain employs TRBV10-3 and TRBJ1-1; D unclear. V lost 4 bases to trimming and J lost 2 bases, with 8 bases between them. The CDR3 contains 13 residues. The germline CDR1 and CDR2 sequences are ENHRY and SYGVKD. The CDR3 DNA is TGTGCCATCAGTGTGCTTCTAAACACTGAAGCTTTCTTT. Protein sequence: CAISVLLNTEAFF.

This clonotype was seen a handful of times. The chain joins TRBV5-4 to TRBJ2-3; D is perhaps TRBD1 or TRBD2 (6 bases each). CDR1 and CDR2 (germline): SGHNT, YYREEE (reference sequence). V was shortened by 3 bases and J by 5 bases, with 13 bases between the two germline ends. The CDR3 extends over 14 amino acids. The CDR3 DNA sequence: TGTGCCAGCAGCTGGGGGGCCGGGGAAGATACGCAGTATTTT. This translates into CASSWGAGEDTQYF.

The CDR3 DNA sequence: TGTGCCAGCAGATTGGGACAGGGAGTTTCACCCCTCCACTTT. Its translation: CASRLGQGVSPLHF. This chain uses TRBV27 with TRBJ1-6, with 9 bases that match TRBD1. Germline V gene lookup returns CDR1 MNHEY and CDR2 SMNVEV (reference sequence). The V segment lost 6 bases and the J segment 9 bases; nucleotides outside the gene matches: 6. The CDR3 sequence is 14 residues long.

The chain carries TRBV5-1 and TRBJ1-4; no clear D gene. The CDR3 consists of 13 residues. Germline lookup yields CDR1 SGHRS and CDR2 YFSETQ. V lost 0 bases and J lost 6, with 6 bases in between. The DNA of the CDR3 is TGCGCCAGCAGCTTGGTGGTGGATGAAAAACTGTTTTTT. It yields the protein CASSLVVDEKLFF.

The rearrangement links TRBV5-5 to TRBJ2-7; D perhaps matches TRBD2 (6 bases). The CDR3 is 16 amino acids. Germline V gene data show CDR1 as SGHKS and CDR2 as YYEKEE (reference sequence). V lost 6 bases to trimming and J lost 3 bases, with 22 bases between them. The CDR3 DNA is TGTGCCAGCACCCCCTGGGGCGGAACGGGGGACTACGAGCAGTACTTC. It codes for CASTPWGGTGDYEQYF.

This clonotype was seen at least ten times. The V call is TRBV5-4, the J call TRBJ2-3; the D is unclear. Germline assignment: CDR1 SGHNT and CDR2 YYREEE (reference sequence). The CDR3 runs 13 residues. V lost 4 bases to trimming and J lost 5 bases, with 11 bases between them. This chain's CDR3 is CASSEPRVDTQYF. In DNA form, the CDR3 reads TGTGCCAGCAGCGAGCCCCGTGTAGATACGCAGTATTTT.

The chain carries TRBV5-1 and TRBJ2-7, with a possible D match to TRBD1 (5 bases). The length of the CDR3 is 16 residues. Trimming took 4 bases from V and 2 from J, leaving 19 bases between them. The germline CDR1 and CDR2 sequences are SGHRS and YFSETQ. The CDR3 sequence is CASSVGHAAQAYEQYF. CDR3 DNA: TGCGCCAGCAGCGTTGGACATGCGGCGCAAGCCTACGAGCAGTACTTC. The full variable domain, rest sourced from reference TRBV5-1 and TRBJ2-7, is KAGVTQTPRYLIKTRGQQVTLSCSPISGHRSVSWYQQTPGQGLQFLFEYFSETQRNKGNFPGRFSGRQFSNSRSEMNVSTLELGDSALYLCASSVGHAAQAYEQYFGPGTRLTVT.

This clonotype appeared once. The chain uses TRBV7-3 and TRBJ1-1; 8 nucleotides match TRBD1. The junction had 13 bases not matched to a gene; V was cut back by 4 bases and J by 0 bases. Germline CDR1 and CDR2: SGHTA and FQGTGA. This CDR3 region has 18 residues. The CDR3 region is CASSSLGRGLGMNTEAFF. CDR3 DNA sequence: TGTGCCAGCAGCTCACTTGGCAGGGGGCTAGGGATGAACACTGAAGCTTTCTTT. Full variable domain (outside the CDR3, taken from reference TRBV7-3 and TRBJ1-1): GAGVSQTPSNKVTEKGKYVELRCDPISGHTALYWYRQSLGQGPEFLIYFQGTGAADDSGLPNDRFFAVRPEGSVSTLKIQRTERGDSAVYLCASSSLGRGLGMNTEAFFGQGTRLTVV.

This clonotype was seen a handful of times. The rearrangement joins TRBV29-1 to TRBJ1-1; possibly TRBD1 for D (5 bases). The V and J ends lost 2 bases and 5 bases respectively, with 15 bases between them. Germline loops: CDR1 SQVTM, CDR2 ANQGSEA. The CDR3 consists of 14 residues. DNA of the CDR3: TGCAGCGTTGAATTACGTGCGGGGGGTACTGAAGCTTTCTTT. Protein: CSVELRAGGTEAFF.

The sample holds a few counts of this clonotype. V and J are TRBV6-6 and TRBJ1-1, with 7 bases fitting TRBD1. Germline CDR1 MNHNY, CDR2 SVGAGI (reference sequence). V lost 1 base, J lost 7 bases, and 6 bases stayed unmatched. CDR3 length equals 14 residues. The CDR3 region is CASSYLGRDSEAFF. CDR3 DNA: TGTGCCAGCAGTTACTTAGGGCGGGACAGTGAAGCTTTCTTT.

The chain recombines TRBV5-4 with TRBJ1-3; D is undetermined. The length of the CDR3 is 16 residues. Trimming shortened V by 5 bases and J by 0 bases, and 15 bases separated the two germline ends. CDR1 SGHNT and CDR2 YYREEE come from the germline V gene (reference sequence). The CDR3 here is CASSRPDGSSGNTIYF. In nucleotides, the CDR3 is TGTGCCAGCAGTCGACCCGACGGCAGCTCTGGAAACACCATATATTTT.

This clonotype was observed a few times. The chain employs TRBV4-2 and TRBJ2-3; 7 bases align to TRBD2. The V gene's germline CDR1 is LGHNA and CDR2 YNFKEQ. V gave up 1 base and J gave up 4 bases; unmatched junction bases: 11. The CDR3 has 17 amino acids. The CDR3 DNA follows: TGTGCCAGCAGCCAAGGTCGCTCGACTAGCCTCCCAGATACGCAGTATTTT. This gives the protein CASSQGRSTSLPDTQYF.

This CDR3 is CASTPGIYGYTF. For the CDR3, the DNA is TGTGCCAGTACTCCGGGTATCTATGGCTACACCTTC. The V call is TRBV19, the J call TRBJ1-2; D is uncertain. This CDR3 comprises 12 residues. CDR1 LNHDA and CDR2 SQIVND come from the germline V gene (reference sequence). V lost 7 bases to trimming and J lost 4 bases, with 10 bases between them.

This clonotype showed up many times. The chain employs TRBV15 and TRBJ2-7, with no clear D. This CDR3 contains 14 residues. V lost 1 base, J lost 7 bases, and 14 bases lay in between. Germline-derived CDR1 and CDR2 are LNHNV and YYDKDF (reference sequence). The CDR3 loop is CATSRGTGAREQYF. The CDR3 nucleotides read TGTGCCACCAGCAGAGGAACCGGAGCCCGGGAGCAGTACTTC. Based on the CDR3 plus reference TRBV15 and TRBJ2-7, the full variable domain is DAMVIQNPRYQVTQFGKPVTLSCSQTLNHNVMYWYQQKSSQAPKLLFHYYDKDFNNEADTPDNFQSRRPNTSFCFLDIRSPGLGDTAMYLCATSRGTGAREQYFGPGTRLTVT.

This clonotype has more than one count but fewer than ten. This chain uses TRBV28 with TRBJ1-6, with unresolved D. The CDR3 loop spans 16 amino acids. V lost 8 bases and J 8 bases, leaving 22 bases between the germline ends. From germline, CDR1 is MDHEN and CDR2 SYDVKM. CDR3 sequence (DNA): TGTGCCAGCGCCCGGCTCAGGAGCGCCTCCTATTCACCCCTCCACTTT. Its protein product is CASARLRSASYSPLHF.

The chain has TRBV12-3 or TRBV12-4 and TRBJ2-5, with a tentative D call TRBD1 (6 bases). V lost 6 bases and J lost 7, with 9 bases in between. The CDR3 sequence is 11 residues long. The chain's CDR3 is CASRLQGTQYF. As DNA, the CDR3 is TGTGCCAGCAGGCTACAGGGGACCCAGTACTTC.